This T cell receptor (beta chain) was obtained from a study of blood T cell repertoires in COVID-19. Turning to the study itself: Some COVID-19 samples were acute and others convalescent; all came from the United States, Italy and Spain.

This clone came up once. Among Cohort 3 donors, those recovered had two negative PCRs, clearance, or symptom resolution. CDR1 is GTSNPN and CDR2 is SVGIG in the germline V gene (reference sequence). Trimming at V came to 0 bases and at J to 11 bases, leaving 7 bases not matched to a gene. This CDR3 region has 13 residues. In the original analysis: For nucleated cells, counts were estimated from reference gene primer amplification. Generated by immunoSEQ multiplex PCR, the TCRdb table keeps only in-frame clones and is missing some. The D gene and trimming were derived from the DNA, and the V and J assignments and clone size from that table. The table lists under 200,000 clones, roughly 83% of them singletons.

The sequence was obtained from an older woman who had recovered from COVID-19. The sequenced material came from PBMCs or T cells enriched from blood (not recorded which). The chain employs TRBV30 and TRBJ1-3; 7 bases fit TRBD1. CDR3 region: CAWSVGDSFSIYF. DNA of the CDR3: TGTGCCTGGAGTGTTGGGGACAGTTTCTCCATATATTTT.